This record covers a single TCR beta chain. Antigen: not known. For TCR beta, libraries came from quantitative 5'-RACE with molecular barcodes. TCRdb passed the 5' RACE reads through MiXCR, listing each CDR3 protein once. The table has roughly 400,000 distinct CDR3 sequences, approximately 20% seen once. The length of the CDR3 is 13 residues. Germline V CDR1 and CDR2: DFQATT, SNEGSKA (reference sequence). Deletions cut 4 bases from V and 9 bases from J, with 16 bases between. These data originate in a study of CD8 T cells in ankylosing spondylitis. Study-level points and caveats: Existing reports had already noted some motif variants in reactive arthritis synovial fluid and blood. There was reportedly significant enrichment of clones that were disease-linked in matched ankylosing spondylitis synovial fluid. Made up of several highly homologous variants, a TCR beta motif appeared characteristic of ankylosing spondylitis blood.

The genes are TRBV20-1 and TRBJ1-5; D is ambiguous. The TCR sequence derives from a male donor with ankylosing spondylitis. The sample taken for sequencing was blood, either unsorted or a sorted T cell fraction (not recorded which). CDR3 sequence: CSATPGVSAPQHF. In DNA form, the CDR3 reads TGCAGTGCTACCCCGGGTGTGTCAGCGCCCCAGCATTTT.